Listed below are T cell receptor beta chains from one sample, sequenced in a study of blood T cell repertoires in COVID-19. Sequencing used immunoSEQ multiplex PCR; TCRdb keeps in-frame clones, though not all of them. Among 300,000 or so clones, more than 70% were seen once, and the ten largest hold roughly 7%. Sequenced material: peripheral blood. These receptors originate from a woman aged 30 to 39 who had recovered from COVID-19. The CDR3 runs from the conserved cysteine through the conserved F or W. The order of the fields is V gene, CDR3 protein.

TRBV6-1	CASSENPQNSPLHF
TRBV5-1	CASSRRTPNTEAFF
TRBV28	CASSSPRGRNGYTF
TRBV6-1	CASSEAGTGYGYTF
TRBV5-1	CASGEGVAYEQYF
TRBV7-6	CASSLESFYGYTF
TRBV20-1	CSLLEGTEAFF
TRBV6-5	CASSSSGRRGANEAFF
TRBV5-6	CASTRTVQETQYF
TRBV4-1	CASSQLPGQGTEAFF
TRBV7-2	CASSLRLQETQYF